The rows below give T cell receptor beta chains drawn from one sample of a study of T cells in Graves' hyperthyroidism and ophthalmopathy. TCRdb re-derived calls from the multiplex PCR reads in MiXCR, one entry per CDR3 protein. Here the sample spans 660,000 or so distinct CDR3 sequences, nearly 45% being singletons. The specimen sequenced was peripheral blood or thyroid tissue (not recorded which). Receptors originate from an adult man with Graves' disease, either hyperthyroidism or ophthalmopathy (not recorded which). The CDR3 runs from the conserved cysteine through the conserved F or W. The order of the fields is D gene, clone size, V gene, J gene, CDR3 protein, CDR3 DNA. A D gene is named only where the DNA matches it firmly. Clone sizes are given selectively: once, few, many, or a class where the clone is expanded.

>NA|many|TRBV24-1|TRBJ1-1
CATSDGQDGMNTEAFF
TGTGCCACCAGTGATGGCCAGGATGGGATGAACACTGAAGCTTTCTTT
>TRBD1|few|TRBV5-8|TRBJ1-2
CASSKQGIDYGYTF
TGTGCCAGCAGCAAACAGGGGATCGACTATGGCTACACCTTC
>NA|NA|TRBV20-1|TRBJ1-5
CSARQVPGGQPQHF
TGCAGTGCTAGACAGGTACCCGGCGGTCAGCCCCAGCATTTT
>TRBD1|few|TRBV2|TRBJ2-2
CASSELTGSAGELFF
TGTGCCAGCAGTGAATTGACAGGGAGTGCCGGGGAGCTGTTTTTT
>TRBD1|NA|TRBV7-8|TRBJ2-7
CASSLAGDRAISQYF
TGTGCCAGCAGCTTAGCGGGGGACAGGGCGATTTCGCAGTACTTC
>NA|NA|TRBV20-1|TRBJ1-2
CSARDDGVEVYGYTF
TGCAGTGCTAGAGATGACGGGGTGGAGGTCTATGGCTACACCTTC
>NA|NA|TRBV19|TRBJ2-7
CASSPGVDKYEQYF
TGTGCCAGCTCGCCCGGGGTAGACAAATACGAGCAGTACTTC
>TRBD1|NA|TRBV2|TRBJ1-2
CASNSGTGGDGYTF
TGTGCCAGCAATTCCGGGACAGGGGGCGACGGCTACACCTTC
>NA|NA|TRBV2|TRBJ2-2
CASSRPLPGELFF
TGTGCCAGCAGCAGACCCTTACCCGGGGAGCTGTTTTTT
>NA|few|TRBV3-1|TRBJ1-6
CASSQDINVTPLHF
TGTGCCAGCAGCCAAGATATTAACGTGACTCCCCTCCACTTT
>NA|NA|TRBV2|TRBJ2-6
CASKTGLMNTEAF
TGTGCCAGCAAAACGGGACTCATGAACACTGAAGCTTTC
>NA|many|TRBV25-1|TRBJ2-5
CASSDSAQETQYF
TGTGCCAGCAGTGACTCAGCCCAAGAGACCCAGTACTTC
>NA|few|TRBV7-2|TRBJ2-5
CASSRRDTQETQYF
TGTGCCAGCAGCCGCCGGGACACACAAGAGACCCAGTACTTC
>TRBD1|many|TRBV7-8|TRBJ1-1
CASSLAQGAYTEAFF
TGTGCCAGCAGCTTAGCGCAGGGGGCCTACACTGAAGCTTTCTTT
>NA|few|TRBV7-3|TRBJ2-5
CASSPQGSQETQYF
TGTGCCAGCTCACCGCAGGGATCCCAAGAGACCCAGTACTTC
>NA|NA|TRBV20-1|TRBJ1-5
CSARNSGQYSNQPQHF
TGCAGTGCTAGAAATTCCGGACAATATAGCAATCAGCCCCAGCATTTT
>TRBD2|NA|TRBV2|TRBJ2-5
CASKTSGGETQYF
TGTGCCAGCAAAACTAGCGGGGGAGAGACCCAGTACTTC
>NA|NA|TRBV7-2|TRBJ1-3
CASSWDIGNTIYF
TGTGCCAGCAGCTGGGACATTGGAAATACCATATATTTT
>NA|many|TRBV7-8|TRBJ1-6
CASSADIYNSPLHF
TGTGCCAGCAGCGCCGACATCTATAATTCACCCCTCCACTTT
>NA|NA|TRBV7-9|TRBJ1-6
CVSSLTTGLYEGNSPLHF
TGTGTCAGCAGCTTAACTACGGGCCTCTACGAGGGGAATTCACCCCTCCACTTT
>NA|NA|TRBV12-3/TRBV12-4|TRBJ2-2
CASSRPSGELFF
TGTGCCAGCAGCCGCCCCTCTGGGGAGCTGTTTTTT
>NA|NA|TRBV29-1|TRBJ2-2
CSVEDGRNTGELFF
TGCAGCGTTGAGGACGGGAGGAACACCGGGGAGCTGTTTTTT
>TRBD1|few|TRBV20-1|TRBJ2-7
CSARGDRRDHEQYF
TGCAGTGCTAGAGGGGACAGGAGGGACCACGAGCAGTACTTC
>TRBD1|NA|TRBV9|TRBJ2-7
CASSVGQGPLYEQYF
TGTGCCAGCAGCGTAGGACAGGGACCTCTCTACGAGCAGTACTTC
>TRBD1|many|TRBV7-2|TRBJ1-2
CASSRTGWRNYGYTF
TGTGCCAGCAGCAGGACAGGGTGGCGGAACTATGGCTACACCTTC
>TRBD1|many|TRBV14|TRBJ1-4
CASSQNRGTNEKLFF
TGTGCCAGCAGCCAAAACAGGGGTACTAATGAAAAACTGTTTTTT
>NA|few|TRBV10-3|TRBJ1-6
CAISASSDPNQPLHF
TGTGCCATCAGTGCGTCAAGCGATCCCAATCAGCCCCTCCACTTT
>NA|NA|TRBV9|TRBJ2-7
CASSQNSGYEQYF
TGTGCCAGCAGCCAAAACTCGGGCTACGAGCAGTACTTC
>NA|few|TRBV7-9|TRBJ1-6
CASSLVIEGSSPLHF
TGTGCCAGCAGCTTGGTGATAGAGGGATCTTCACCCCTCCACTTT
>TRBD1|NA|TRBV7-3|TRBJ1-2
CASSPFPGTGLSDDGYTF
TGTGCCAGCAGCCCCTTTCCCGGGACAGGGCTCTCTGACGATGGCTACACCTTC
>TRBD2|NA|TRBV6-5|TRBJ2-7
CASSEAGDPYEQYF
TGTGCCAGCAGTGAAGCGGGAGACCCCTACGAGCAGTACTTC
>NA|few|TRBV10-3|TRBJ2-7
CASSYAPGPHLSEQYF
TGTGCCAGCAGTTACGCGCCGGGACCACACCTCAGCGAGCAGTACTTC
>NA|many|TRBV12-3/TRBV12-4|TRBJ1-5
CASSLGHGNQPQHF
TGTGCCAGCAGCCTGGGACACGGCAATCAGCCCCAGCATTTT
>TRBD1|NA|TRBV20-1|TRBJ1-1
CSARYPRTGVNTEAFF
TGCAGTGCTAGGTATCCAAGGACAGGGGTGAACACTGAAGCTTTCTTT
>NA|once|TRBV29-1|TRBJ1-3
CSVHSSNTGNTIYF
TGCAGCGTTCATTCGTCGAACACTGGAAACACCATATATTTT
>TRBD2|few|TRBV7-7|TRBJ2-7
CASSPYASGGPNEQYF
TGTGCTAGCAGCCCCTACGCTAGCGGGGGTCCCAACGAGCAGTACTTC
>NA|few|TRBV7-8|TRBJ1-6
CASSLGGAYNSPLHF
TGTGCCAGCAGCTTAGGGGGGGCGTATAATTCACCCCTCCACTTT